These T cell receptor beta chains were read from a single sample in a study of CXCR3-negative and CXCR3-positive naive CD8 T cells. Each CDR3 protein gets one entry in TCRdb, which reprocessed the 5' RACE reads and gives no DNA. In total, the table holds some 120,000 distinct CDR3 sequences. The sequenced sample consisted of naive CXCR3+ CD8+ T cells from blood. The receptors here all came from a human donor in good health. Some clones in this sample may be carry-over from other donors' samples. Both conserved end residues are part of each CDR3.

j_call | v_call | cdr3_aa
TRBJ2-5 | TRBV12-3/TRBV12-4 | CASSSGSQETQYF
TRBJ1-1 | TRBV6-6 | CASSYSSGLGNTEAFF
TRBJ2-1 | TRBV29-1 | CSVEGEESSGGAQEQFF
TRBJ2-2 | TRBV30 | CALDRDNTGELFF
TRBJ1-1 | TRBV12-3/TRBV12-4 | CASTTDWGEAFF
TRBJ1-2 | TRBV7-2 | CASTSATGTGVYGYTF
TRBJ2-5 | TRBV7-9 | CASSPWDSETQYF
TRBJ1-1 | TRBV25-1 | CATSLLRGANTEAFF
TRBJ2-7 | TRBV4-2 | CASSHVAGAAYEQYF
TRBJ2-7 | TRBV7-9 | CASSSRDAPYEQYF
TRBJ1-4 | TRBV7-2 | CASSLGPGQGLTTNEKLFF
TRBJ2-7 | TRBV20-1 | CSASQQRRSSYEQYF
TRBJ1-1 | TRBV6-5 | CASSPSGNTEAFF
TRBJ1-5 | TRBV18 | CASSPGTGGTQPQHF
TRBJ1-1 | TRBV19 | CASSITGTEAFF
TRBJ2-1 | TRBV29-1 | CSVESSGTGYNEQFF